This T cell receptor (beta chain) originates from a study of blood T cell repertoires in COVID-19. Trimming took 4 bases from V and 8 from J; bases not matched to a gene: 12. Germline lookup yields CDR1 MNHEY and CDR2 SVGAGI. This CDR3 has 15 amino acids. Clones were read by immunoSEQ multiplex PCR, and TCRdb kept only the in-frame ones, dropping some. The sample holds roughly 300,000 clones, 80% to 90% seen once. Material: PBMCs or T cells enriched from blood (not recorded which). The clonotype originates from a man younger than 40 who had recovered from COVID-19. V and J are TRBV6-5 and TRBJ1-2; 8 bases are a match to TRBD1. CDR3 sequence reads: CASSSRTGYESGYTF. CDR3 sequence (DNA): TGTGCCAGCAGTTCACGGACAGGGTATGAGTCGGGCTACACCTTC.